Listed here are 23 T cell receptor beta chains from one sample, sequenced in a study of blood T cell repertoires in COVID-19. This table comes from immunoSEQ multiplex PCR, and its TCRdb copy is limited to in-frame clones, with some not included. The sample consists of approximately 44,000 clones, around nine tenths of them appearing once. The sample comprised peripheral blood. The source is a woman of 80 years or more with acute or convalescent COVID-19.

The chain is built from TRBV11-2 and TRBJ1-2; D possibly corresponds to TRBD1 (5 bases). This CDR3 has 14 amino acids. Germline V gene lookup returns CDR1 SGHAT and CDR2 FQNNGV. Between the trimmed V and J ends, which lost 4 bases and 13 bases, there was a span of 22 bases. CDR3 sequence reads: CASSSESRAGPRTF. CDR3 DNA sequence: TGTGCCAGCAGCTCTGAAAGTAGGGCAGGGCCGCGCACCTTC.

This rearrangement joins TRBV23-1 to TRBJ2-2; D possibly corresponds to TRBD1 (6 bases). TRBV23-1 is given ORF status, its function remaining uncertain. V lost 8 bases and J 2 bases, leaving 15 bases between the germline ends. CDR3 length: 15 amino acids. The CDR3 loop is CASGRGQKNTGELFF. The CDR3 DNA reads as TGCGCCAGCGGCCGAGGACAGAAAAACACCGGGGAGCTGTTTTTT.

Written as DNA, the CDR3 is TGCAGTGCTAGTCTCGGGTCCCATGGGAGCAATCAGCCCCAGCATTTT. This sequence encodes CSASLGSHGSNQPQHF. The chain has TRBV20-1 and TRBJ1-5, with D uncertain. This CDR3 spans 16 amino acids. Germline CDR1 reads DFQATT; CDR2 reads SNEGSKA (reference sequence). Trimming took 3 bases from V and 1 from J, leaving 16 bases between them.

V is TRBV4-1 and J is TRBJ1-1; the D gene is possibly TRBD1 (6 bases). The CDR3 runs to 16 residues. The germline V and J ends were trimmed by 4 bases and 1 base, with 16 bases remaining between them. Germline V CDR1 and CDR2: MGHRA, YSYEKL. The CDR3, as DNA: TGCGCCAGCAGCCCAGAACCGGGACAATCGAACACTGAAGCTTTCTTT. The encoded protein is CASSPEPGQSNTEAFF.

This rearrangement joins TRBV5-1 to TRBJ1-1; D not resolved. The germline CDR1 and CDR2 sequences are SGHRS and YFSETQ. CDR3 length: 14 residues. V was clipped by 4 bases and J by 1 base, with 11 bases between them. DNA of the CDR3: TGCGCCAGCAGCCTAGAACTAGCGAACACTGAAGCTTTCTTT. It codes for CASSLELANTEAFF. Full variable domain (missing parts from reference TRBV5-1 and TRBJ1-1): KAGVTQTPRYLIKTRGQQVTLSCSPISGHRSVSWYQQTPGQGLQFLFEYFSETQRNKGNFPGRFSGRQFSNSRSEMNVSTLELGDSALYLCASSLELANTEAFFGQGTRLTVV.

The chain is built from TRBV5-8 and TRBJ2-3; 7 positions match TRBD1. Germline CDR1 reads SGHTS; CDR2 reads YDEGEE. V lost 1 base, J lost 1 base, and 3 bases stayed unmatched. This CDR3 region has 15 residues. This chain's CDR3 is CASSLRQGGTDTQYF. For the CDR3, the DNA is TGTGCCAGCAGCTTGAGACAGGGTGGCACAGATACGCAGTATTTT.

The rearrangement joins TRBV19 to TRBJ2-3, with TRBD2 identical over 11 bases. CDR1 is LNHDA and CDR2 is SQIVND in the germline V gene (reference sequence). The CDR3 is 16 residues long. V shed 8 bases, J shed 5 bases, and the junction held 12 bases outside the gene matches. The CDR3 DNA reads TGTGCCAGTGGGTTGGGTAGCGGGGGGGATGAAGATACGCAGTATTTT. Its protein product is CASGLGSGGDEDTQYF.

V usage is TRBV29-1 and J usage is TRBJ1-1; D is perhaps TRBD1 (5 bases). CDR3 size: 12 residues. CDR1 and CDR2 from the germline V gene are SQVTM and ANQGSEA. V lost 6 bases to trimming and J lost 1 base, with 9 bases between them. The CDR3 DNA follows: TGCAGCGTAGGACATACGAACACTGAAGCTTTCTTT. Its protein product is CSVGHTNTEAFF. Full variable domain (missing parts from reference TRBV29-1 and TRBJ1-1): SAVISQKPSRDICQRGTSLTIQCQVDSQVTMMFWYRQQPGQSLTLIATANQGSEATYESGFVIDKFPISRPNLTFSTLTVSNMSPEDSSIYLCSVGHTNTEAFFGQGTRLTVV.

The gene calls are TRBV2 and TRBJ2-7; TRBD1 agrees at 7 bases. CDR1 and CDR2 (germline): SNHLY, FYNNEI. With V trimmed by 2 bases and J by 4 bases, 5 bases remained unmatched. This CDR3 has 14 residues. The CDR3 DNA follows: TGTGCCAGCAGTGAAACGTCGACAGGGTACGAGCAGTACGTC. Encoded protein: CASSETSTGYEQYV.

This chain links TRBV5-6 with TRBJ2-7; 9 nucleotides match TRBD2. The CDR3 totals 15 residues. Trimming removed 0 bases from V and 8 bases from J; junction bases left unmatched: 9. The germline CDR1 and CDR2 sequences are SGHDT and YYEEEE. DNA for the CDR3: TGTGCCAGCAGCTTGGCCAATCTAGCGGGGAGTCAGCAGTACGTC. This sequence encodes CASSLANLAGSQQYV.

The gene calls are TRBV18 and TRBJ1-1; 9 bases are a match to TRBD1. The germline V gene has CDR1 KGHSH and CDR2 LQKENI. The CDR3 is 15 amino acids. V gave up 4 bases and J gave up 1 base; unmatched junction bases: 4. The CDR3 is CASSLRDRENTEAFF. The CDR3 DNA reads as TGTGCCAGCTCACTTAGGGACAGGGAGAACACTGAAGCTTTCTTT.

The chain uses TRBV29-1 and TRBJ1-2; D unresolved. The CDR3 extends over 12 amino acids. Germline V gene sequence: CDR1 SQVTM, CDR2 ANQGSEA. With 4 bases removed from V and 5 bases from J, the gap between germline ends came to 11 bases. CDR3 residues: CSVVGPLYGYTF. CDR3 bases: TGCAGCGTTGTTGGGCCCCTATATGGCTACACCTTC. Supplemented by reference TRBV29-1 and TRBJ1-2, the full variable domain reads SAVISQKPSRDICQRGTSLTIQCQVDSQVTMMFWYRQQPGQSLTLIATANQGSEATYESGFVIDKFPISRPNLTFSTLTVSNMSPEDSSIYLCSVVGPLYGYTFGSGTRLTVV.

This chain uses TRBV6-6 with TRBJ1-1, with a possible D match to TRBD1 (6 bases). From germline, CDR1 is MNHNY and CDR2 SVGAGI (reference sequence). Trimming left V 0 bases short and J 1 base short, with 12 bases between. The CDR3 has 16 residues. CDR3 protein: CASSYSTYRENTEAFF. The CDR3 DNA reads TGTGCCAGCAGTTACTCGACCTACAGGGAGAACACTGAAGCTTTCTTT.

The chain employs TRBV18 and TRBJ1-1; tentative D call: TRBD1 (6 bases). Germline-derived CDR1 and CDR2 are KGHSH and LQKENI. V was pared by 2 bases and J by 5 bases, with 18 bases between. This CDR3 region has 16 residues. CDR3 loop: CASSPFSTGTGTEAFF. CDR3 coding DNA: TGTGCCAGCTCACCATTCTCCACGGGAACAGGGACTGAAGCTTTCTTT.

The chain combines TRBV19 with TRBJ2-1; TRBD1 is a possible D gene (6 bases). This CDR3 has 15 residues. V dropped 6 bases and J dropped 6 bases, with 18 bases sitting between them. Germline loops: CDR1 LNHDA, CDR2 SQIVND (reference sequence). CDR3 nucleotide sequence: TGTGCCAGTAGCTCAGGGGAAGGGTTAGTCAATGAGCAGTTCTTC. Amino acids: CASSSGEGLVNEQFF.

V and J are TRBV5-1 and TRBJ1-1; 7 bases are shared with TRBD1. The trim removed 4 bases at V and 7 bases at J, leaving 4 bases unmatched. This CDR3 has 12 residues. Germline V lookup: CDR1 SGHRS, CDR2 YFSETQ. The chain's CDR3 is CASSTGTDEAFF. The CDR3 nucleotides are TGCGCCAGCAGCACCGGGACAGATGAAGCTTTCTTT.

The V call is TRBV6-5, the J call TRBJ2-5, with D tentatively TRBD1 (5 bases). The CDR3 is 13 residues long. Trimming pared 8 bases from V and 0 bases from J, leaving 10 bases between. CDR1 and CDR2 from the germline V gene are MNHEY and SVGAGI. CDR3 region: CASRRQNQETQYF. DNA of the CDR3: TGTGCCAGCCGAAGACAGAACCAAGAGACCCAGTACTTC.

The chain is built from TRBV5-1 and TRBJ2-5, with D unclear. Looked up from germline, CDR1 is SGHRS and CDR2 is YFSETQ. V dropped 2 bases and J dropped 5 bases, with 4 bases sitting between them. This CDR3 is built from 11 residues. The CDR3 is CASSLAETQYF. CDR3 bases: TGCGCCAGCAGCTTAGCTGAGACCCAGTACTTC.

The chain has TRBV18 and TRBJ1-3; D is unresolved. The CDR3 has 16 amino acids. Germline CDR1 KGHSH, CDR2 LQKENI. With 0 bases removed from V and 0 bases from J, the gap between germline ends came to 9 bases. The CDR3: CASSPPAASSGNTIYF. CDR3 bases: TGTGCCAGCTCACCACCTGCGGCGAGCTCTGGAAACACCATATATTTT. The variable domain in full, with the rest retrieved from reference TRBV18 and TRBJ1-3, is NAGVMQNPRHLVRRRGQEARLRCSPMKGHSHVYWYRQLPEEGLKFMVYLQKENIIDESGMPKERFSAEFPKEGPSILRIQQVVRGDSAAYFCASSPPAASSGNTIYFGEGSWLTVV.

The chain combines TRBV3-1 (or the pseudogene TRBV3-2) with TRBJ1-3; 7 bases agree with TRBD1. With V trimmed by 4 bases and J by 1 base, 1 base remained unmatched. The CDR3 covers 14 residues. The germline CDR1 and CDR2 sequences are LGHDT and YNNKEL (reference sequence). CDR3 amino acids: CASSRQGSGNTIYF. As DNA, the CDR3 is TGTGCCAGCAGCCGACAGGGATCTGGAAACACCATATATTTT.

The chain couples TRBV15 to TRBJ1-4; 9 nucleotides line up with TRBD1. The trim removed 5 bases at V and 7 bases at J, leaving 8 bases unmatched. CDR1 LNHNV and CDR2 YYDKDF come from the germline V gene (reference sequence). The CDR3 extends over 15 amino acids. CDR3 protein: CATSGRRDRAEKLFF. DNA of the CDR3: TGTGCCACCAGCGGCAGGAGGGACAGGGCTGAAAAACTGTTTTTT.

This chain uses TRBV14 with TRBJ2-2; TRBD2 aligns across 10 bases. The germline V gene has CDR1 SGHDN and CDR2 FVKESK. This CDR3 spans 17 amino acids. V trimming: 0 bases; J trimming: 2 bases; junction bases outside the gene matches: 3. CDR3 in DNA: TGTGCCAGCAGCCAAGATGTAGCGGGGGGAAACACCGGGGAGCTGTTTTTT. The encoded protein is CASSQDVAGGNTGELFF.

The chain employs TRBV5-1 and TRBJ2-2; weak D call: TRBD2 (6 bases). Per the germline V gene, CDR1 is SGHRS and CDR2 is YFSETQ. Trimming pared 0 bases from V and 6 bases from J, leaving 12 bases between. This CDR3 has 15 residues. The CDR3 coding sequence is TGCGCCAGCAGCTTGGGTCCGGAGGGTTCCGGGGAGCTGTTTTTT. Translating it yields CASSLGPEGSGELFF.